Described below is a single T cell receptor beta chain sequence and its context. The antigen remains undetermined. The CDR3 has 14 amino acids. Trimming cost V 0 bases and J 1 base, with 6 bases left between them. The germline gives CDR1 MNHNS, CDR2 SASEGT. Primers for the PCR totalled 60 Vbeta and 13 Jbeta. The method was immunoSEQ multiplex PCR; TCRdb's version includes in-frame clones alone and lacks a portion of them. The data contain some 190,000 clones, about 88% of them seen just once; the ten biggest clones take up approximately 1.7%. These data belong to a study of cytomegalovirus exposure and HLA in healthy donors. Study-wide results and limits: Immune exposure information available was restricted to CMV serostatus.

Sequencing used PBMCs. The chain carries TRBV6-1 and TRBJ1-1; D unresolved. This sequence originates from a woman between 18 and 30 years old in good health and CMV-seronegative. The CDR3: CASSEAAGNTEAFF. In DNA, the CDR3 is TGTGCCAGCAGTGAAGCTGCGGGGAACACTGAAGCTTTCTTT.